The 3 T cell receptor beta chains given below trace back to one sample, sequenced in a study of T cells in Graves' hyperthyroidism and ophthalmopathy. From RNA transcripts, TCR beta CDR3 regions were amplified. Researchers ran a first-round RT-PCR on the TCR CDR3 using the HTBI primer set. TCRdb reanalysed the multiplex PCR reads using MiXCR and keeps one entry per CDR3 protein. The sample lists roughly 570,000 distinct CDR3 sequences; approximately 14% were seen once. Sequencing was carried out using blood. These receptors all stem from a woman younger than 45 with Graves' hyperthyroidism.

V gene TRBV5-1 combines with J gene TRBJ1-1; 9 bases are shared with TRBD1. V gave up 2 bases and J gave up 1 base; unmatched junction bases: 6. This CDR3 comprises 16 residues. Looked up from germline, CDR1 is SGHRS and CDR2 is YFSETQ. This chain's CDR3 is CASSLSGTGPNTEAFF. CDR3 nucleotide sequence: TGCGCCAGCAGCTTATCCGGGACAGGGCCGAACACTGAAGCTTTCTTT.

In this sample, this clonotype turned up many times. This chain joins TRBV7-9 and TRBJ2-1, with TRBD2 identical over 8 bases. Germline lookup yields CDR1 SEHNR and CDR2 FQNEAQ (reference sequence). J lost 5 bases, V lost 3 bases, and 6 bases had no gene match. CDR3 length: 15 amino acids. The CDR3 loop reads CASSFGGGRNNEQFF. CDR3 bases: TGTGCCAGCAGCTTTGGCGGGGGGCGGAACAATGAGCAGTTCTTC.

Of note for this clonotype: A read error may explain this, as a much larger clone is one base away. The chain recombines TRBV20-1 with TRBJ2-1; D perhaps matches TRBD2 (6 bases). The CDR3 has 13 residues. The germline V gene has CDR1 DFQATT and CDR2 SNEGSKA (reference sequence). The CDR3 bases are TGCAGTTGCCTCGGGAGCTCCCACAATGAGCAGTTCTTC. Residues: CSCLGSSHNEQFF.